Below, 2 T cell receptor beta chains from the same sample are listed, as sequenced in a study of CD8 T cells in ankylosing spondylitis. Study observations and caveats: Characteristic, it appeared, of ankylosing spondylitis blood was a TCR beta motif of several highly homologous variants.

No antigens are known for them. TCRdb reprocessed the 5' RACE reads with MiXCR, giving one entry per CDR3 protein. The sample lists more than 400,000 distinct CDR3 sequences, over 4% occurring once. The sequencing input was blood, either unsorted or a sorted T cell fraction (not recorded which). The source is a male donor with ankylosing spondylitis.

In its sample, this clonotype was seen a few times. CDR3 sequence reads: CASSEYLSRGNTGELFF. In DNA, the CDR3 is TGTGCCAGCAGTGAATATTTGAGCAGGGGGAACACCGGGGAGCTGTTTTTT. The genes are TRBV25-1 and TRBJ2-2; maybe TRBD1 (6 bases). The CDR3 spans 17 residues. The germline gives CDR1 MGHDK, CDR2 SYGVNS. V was cut by 0 bases and J by 1 base, with 12 bases left in between.

This clonotype was observed at least ten times. This chain joins TRBV5-1 and TRBJ2-1, with 7 bases fitting TRBD2. V was clipped by 0 bases and J by 15 bases; unmatched bases: 6. This CDR3 is 12 amino acids long. Germline V gene lookup returns CDR1 SGHRS and CDR2 YFSETQ. The DNA of the CDR3 is TGCGCCAGCAGCTTGGACGGGAGGTTTATGTTCTTC. Amino acids: CASSLDGRFMFF.